What follows is one TCR beta chain and its context. It lacks a known antigen. Per-nucleotide qualities are absent, and no much larger clonotype sits a single base away. The data were obtained in a study of lymphopenia after photon versus proton radiotherapy (dated by TCRdb to the late 2010s). A note on the overall study: Photon and proton radiation therapy were compared by the study for their immunological effects in patients with gastrointestinal tumors who developed high-grade lymphopenia. A cohort of under 25 patients with gastrointestinal tumors who received either photon or proton therapy and subsequently developed lymphopenia was included. The goal of the study was to describe how the two radiation modalities differ in their effects on the immune system.

General study outcomes and caveats: Relative stability during treatment was observed in proton-treated patients, whereas loss of naive T cells and TCR diversity and gain of effector/memory populations were observed in photon-treated patients. The survival association was assessed only in patients who died, and better survival with proton therapy was presented by the authors as a possibility rather than a demonstrated result. After the lymphocyte count nadir, oligoclonal expansion, especially of CD8+ Temra cells, was observed in photon-treated repertoires, and the drop in diversity was driven by this expansion. Among patients across the cohort who died, overall survival time showed an inverse correlation with a larger post-nadir drop in TCR diversity.

From a lookup of the germline V gene (reference sequence), CDR1 and CDR2 are SEHNR and FQNEAQ. From cysteine to phenylalanine, the CDR3 is 15 amino acids long. Only CDR3 DNA remains: 45 bases, in frame from the first base. V loses 4 bases, J loses 1 base, and the germline ends lie 14 bases apart. Library preparation used the immunoSEQ multiplex PCR assay. Alongside multiparametric flow cytometry, deep sequencing of rearranged TCR beta loci was used to profile the T cell repertoires. Entries here come from immuneACCESS through TCRdb and include only in-frame sequences with V and J called. Some clones fail to appear in such tables; in the studies checked, an unresolved V gene covers under half of the shortfall, and the cause of the remainder is unknown. The sample table lists around 150,000 clones, about 85% of them with a count of one. The ten largest account for about 4.3% of the sample.

The sample consisted of peripheral blood, taken from a patient treated with photon-based radiotherapy. This TCR was recovered from a man aged 45-60 years with gastric cancer. The chain is made from TRBV7-9 and TRBJ2-7; TRBD1 could be the D gene, as 6 bases match. The CDR3 in this case is CASSSDRSPSYEQYF. The DNA sequence is TGTGCCAGCAGCTCCGACAGGTCCCCTTCCTACGAGCAGTACTTC.